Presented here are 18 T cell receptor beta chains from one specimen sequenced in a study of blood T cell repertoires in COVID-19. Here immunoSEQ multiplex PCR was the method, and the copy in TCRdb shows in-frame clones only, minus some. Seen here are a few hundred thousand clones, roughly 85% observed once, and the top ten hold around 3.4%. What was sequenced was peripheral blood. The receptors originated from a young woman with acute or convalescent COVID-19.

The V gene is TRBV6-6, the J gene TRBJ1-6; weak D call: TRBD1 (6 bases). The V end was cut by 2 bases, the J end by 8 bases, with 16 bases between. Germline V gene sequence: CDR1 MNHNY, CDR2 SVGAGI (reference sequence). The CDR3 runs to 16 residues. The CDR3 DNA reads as TGTGCCAGCAGTTACCGTACGGGACAAGAGGATTCACCCCTCCACTTT. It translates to CASSYRTGQEDSPLHF.

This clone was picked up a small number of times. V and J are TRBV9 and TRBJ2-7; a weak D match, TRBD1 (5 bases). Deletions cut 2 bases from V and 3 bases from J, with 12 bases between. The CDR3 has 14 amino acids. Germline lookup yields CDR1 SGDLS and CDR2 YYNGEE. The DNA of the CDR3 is TGTGCCAGCAGCGTTCGGGCAGGGAACTACGAGCAGTACTTC. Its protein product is CASSVRAGNYEQYF.

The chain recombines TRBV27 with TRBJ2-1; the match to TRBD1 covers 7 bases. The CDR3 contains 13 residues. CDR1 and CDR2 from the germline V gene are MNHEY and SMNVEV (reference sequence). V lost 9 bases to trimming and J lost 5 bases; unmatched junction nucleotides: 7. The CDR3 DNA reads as TGTGCCAGAAAAAGACAGGGTCACAATGAGCAGTTCTTC. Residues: CARKRQGHNEQFF.

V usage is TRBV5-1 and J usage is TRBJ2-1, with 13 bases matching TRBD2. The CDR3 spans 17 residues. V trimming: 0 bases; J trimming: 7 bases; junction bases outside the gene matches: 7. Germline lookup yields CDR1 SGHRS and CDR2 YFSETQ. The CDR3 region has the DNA TGCGCCAGCAGCTTGGGGGGGACTAGCGGGAACCAGAATGAGCAGTTCTTC. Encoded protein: CASSLGGTSGNQNEQFF. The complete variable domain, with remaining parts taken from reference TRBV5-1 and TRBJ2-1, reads KAGVTQTPRYLIKTRGQQVTLSCSPISGHRSVSWYQQTPGQGLQFLFEYFSETQRNKGNFPGRFSGRQFSNSRSEMNVSTLELGDSALYLCASSLGGTSGNQNEQFFGPGTRLTVL.

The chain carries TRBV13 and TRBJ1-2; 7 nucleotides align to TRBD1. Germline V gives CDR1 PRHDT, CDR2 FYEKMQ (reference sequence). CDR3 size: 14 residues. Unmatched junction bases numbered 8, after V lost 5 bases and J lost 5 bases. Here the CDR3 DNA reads TGTGCCAGCAGCCCGACAGGGACCAATTATGGCTACACCTTC. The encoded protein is CASSPTGTNYGYTF.

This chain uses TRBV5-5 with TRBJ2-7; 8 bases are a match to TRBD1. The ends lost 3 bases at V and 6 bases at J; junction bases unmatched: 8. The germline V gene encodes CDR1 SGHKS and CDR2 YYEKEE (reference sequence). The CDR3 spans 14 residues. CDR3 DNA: TGTGCCAGCAGCTCCCGGCAGGGGGCGGGCGAGCAGTACTTC. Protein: CASSSRQGAGEQYF.

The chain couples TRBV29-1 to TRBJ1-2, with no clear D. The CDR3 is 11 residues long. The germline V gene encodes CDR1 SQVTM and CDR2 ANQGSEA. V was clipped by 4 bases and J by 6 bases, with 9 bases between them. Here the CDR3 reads CSVGQNDGYTF. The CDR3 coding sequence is TGCAGCGTTGGCCAGAACGATGGCTACACCTTC.

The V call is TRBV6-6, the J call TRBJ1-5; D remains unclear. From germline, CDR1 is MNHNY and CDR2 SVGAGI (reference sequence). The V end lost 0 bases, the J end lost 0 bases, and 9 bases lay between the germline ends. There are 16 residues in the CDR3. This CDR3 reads CASSYSEGYSNQPQHF. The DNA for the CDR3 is TGTGCCAGCAGTTACTCAGAGGGTTATAGCAATCAGCCCCAGCATTTT.

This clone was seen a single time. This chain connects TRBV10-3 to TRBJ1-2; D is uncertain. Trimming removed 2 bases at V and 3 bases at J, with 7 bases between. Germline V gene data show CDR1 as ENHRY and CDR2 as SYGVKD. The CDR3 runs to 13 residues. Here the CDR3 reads CAISEVPDYGYTF. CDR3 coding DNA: TGTGCCATCAGTGAGGTGCCAGACTATGGCTACACCTTC.

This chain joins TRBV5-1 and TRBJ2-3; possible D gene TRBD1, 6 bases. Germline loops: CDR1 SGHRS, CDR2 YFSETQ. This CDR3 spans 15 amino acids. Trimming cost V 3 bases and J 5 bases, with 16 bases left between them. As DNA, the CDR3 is TGCGCCAGCAGCTCCCGACAGGAAAGCTTAGATACGCAGTATTTT. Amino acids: CASSSRQESLDTQYF.

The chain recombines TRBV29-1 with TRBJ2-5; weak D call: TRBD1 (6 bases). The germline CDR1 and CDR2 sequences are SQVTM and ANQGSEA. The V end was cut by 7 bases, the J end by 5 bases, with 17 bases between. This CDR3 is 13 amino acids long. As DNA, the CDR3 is TGCAGCGGGACAATAGGACAGATGGAGACCCAGTACTTC. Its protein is CSGTIGQMETQYF.

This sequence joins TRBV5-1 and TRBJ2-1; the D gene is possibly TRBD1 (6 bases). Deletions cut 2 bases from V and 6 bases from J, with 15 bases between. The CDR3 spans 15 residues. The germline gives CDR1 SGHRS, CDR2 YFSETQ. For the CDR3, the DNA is TGCGCCAGCAGCTTATTACCAGGGGCACCCAATGAGCAGTTCTTC. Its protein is CASSLLPGAPNEQFF.

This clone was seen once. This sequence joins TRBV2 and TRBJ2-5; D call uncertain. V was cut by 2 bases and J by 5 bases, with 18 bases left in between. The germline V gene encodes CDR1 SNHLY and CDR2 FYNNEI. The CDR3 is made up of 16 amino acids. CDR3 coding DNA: TGTGCCAGCAGTGAACCGCGAGCTAGACCTGCGGAGACCCAGTACTTC. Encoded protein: CASSEPRARPAETQYF. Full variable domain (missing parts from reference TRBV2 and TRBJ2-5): EPEVTQTPSHQVTQMGQEVILRCVPISNHLYFYWYRQILGQKVEFLVSFYNNEISEKSEIFDDQFSVERPDGSNFTLKIRSTKLEDSAMYFCASSEPRARPAETQYFGPGTRLLVL.

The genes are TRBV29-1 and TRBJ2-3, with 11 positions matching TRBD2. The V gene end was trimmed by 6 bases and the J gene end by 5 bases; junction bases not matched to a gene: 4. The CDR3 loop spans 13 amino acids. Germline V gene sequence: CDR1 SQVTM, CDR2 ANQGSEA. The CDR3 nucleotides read TGCAGCGTGGGGACTAGCGGACGAGATACGCAGTATTTT. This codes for CSVGTSGRDTQYF.

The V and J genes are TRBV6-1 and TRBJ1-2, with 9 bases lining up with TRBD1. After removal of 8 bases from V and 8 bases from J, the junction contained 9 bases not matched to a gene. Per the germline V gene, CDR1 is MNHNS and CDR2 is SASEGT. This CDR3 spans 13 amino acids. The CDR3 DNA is TGTGCCAGCGGACAGGGGACGCCATTCGGCTACACCTTC. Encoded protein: CASGQGTPFGYTF.

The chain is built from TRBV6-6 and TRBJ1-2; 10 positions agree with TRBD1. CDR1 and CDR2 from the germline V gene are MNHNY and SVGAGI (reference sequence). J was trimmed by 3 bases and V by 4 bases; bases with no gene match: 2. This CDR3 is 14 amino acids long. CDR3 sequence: CASSWTGGDYGYTF. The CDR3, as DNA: TGTGCCAGCAGTTGGACAGGGGGTGACTATGGCTACACCTTC.

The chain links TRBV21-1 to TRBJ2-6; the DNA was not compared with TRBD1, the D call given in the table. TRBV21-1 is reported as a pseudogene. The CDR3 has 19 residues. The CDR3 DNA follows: TGTGCCAGCAGCAAGGTTGGACAGACCATAAGCTCTGGGGCCAACGTCCTGACTTTC. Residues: CASSKVGQTISSGANVLTF.

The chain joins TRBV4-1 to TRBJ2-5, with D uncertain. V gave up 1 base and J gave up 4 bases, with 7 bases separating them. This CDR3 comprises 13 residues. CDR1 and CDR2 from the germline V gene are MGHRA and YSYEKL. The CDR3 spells CASSQGARETQYF. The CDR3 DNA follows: TGCGCCAGCAGCCAAGGGGCCCGAGAGACCCAGTACTTC.